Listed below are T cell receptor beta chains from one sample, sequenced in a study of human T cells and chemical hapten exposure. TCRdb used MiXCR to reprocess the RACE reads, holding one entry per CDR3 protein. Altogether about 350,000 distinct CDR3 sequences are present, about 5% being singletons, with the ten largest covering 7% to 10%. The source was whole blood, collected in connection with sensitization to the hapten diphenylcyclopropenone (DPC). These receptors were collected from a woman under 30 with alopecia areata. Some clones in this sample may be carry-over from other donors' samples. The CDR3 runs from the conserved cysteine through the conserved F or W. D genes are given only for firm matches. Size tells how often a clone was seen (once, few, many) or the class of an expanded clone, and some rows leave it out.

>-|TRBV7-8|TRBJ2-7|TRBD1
CASSRSRTGEQYF
TGTGCCAGCAGCCGAAGTAGGACAGGCGAGCAGTACTTC
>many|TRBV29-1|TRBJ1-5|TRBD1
CSSSQGGNQPQHF
TGCAGTAGCTCACAGGGGGGGAATCAGCCCCAGCATTTT
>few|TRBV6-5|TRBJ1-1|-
CASSYKDMNTEAFF
TGTGCCAGCAGTTACAAGGACATGAACACTGAAGCTTTCTTT
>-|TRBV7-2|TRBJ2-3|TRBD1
CASSFLTGVTDTQYF
TGTGCCAGCAGCTTCTTGACAGGGGTCACAGATACGCAGTATTTT
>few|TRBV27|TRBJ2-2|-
CASSLSRARGELFF
TGTGCCAGCAGTTTATCCAGGGCACGCGGGGAGCTGTTTTTT
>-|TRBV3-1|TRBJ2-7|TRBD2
CASSQVLAGGWQYF
TGTGCCAGCAGCCAAGTCCTAGCGGGGGGCTGGCAGTACTTC
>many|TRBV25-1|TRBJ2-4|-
CASSDRLAKNIQYF
TGTGCCAGCAGTGACAGACTAGCCAAAAACATTCAGTACTTC
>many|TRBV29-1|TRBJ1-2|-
CSVEDDRSIPGYTF
TGCAGCGTTGAAGATGACAGATCCATCCCTGGCTACACCTTC
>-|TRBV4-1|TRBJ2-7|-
CASSLHTTYEQYF
TGCGCCAGCAGCCTGCACACCACCTACGAGCAGTACTTC
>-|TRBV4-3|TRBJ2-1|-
CASSQDVWGTVGGEQFF
TGCGCCAGCAGCCAAGACGTGTGGGGCACGGTGGGGGGTGAGCAGTTCTTC